Detailed here is one TCR beta chain. The data were taken from a study of Ad26.COV2.S vaccination and SARS-CoV-2 variants. V lost 4 bases to trimming and J lost 1 base; unmatched junction nucleotides: 4. This CDR3 has 14 residues. Looked up from germline, CDR1 is SGHNT and CDR2 is YYREEE (reference sequence). Some clones are missing from TCRdb's copy, which holds only in-frame ones; the method was immunoSEQ multiplex PCR. The sample carries about 680,000 clones, 89% recorded once. Treatment here: some 20 received Ad26.COV2.S at low or high dose, single or two shots; five or six received placebo; per-sample allocation not given. All samples were drawn on day 63, counting from the first vaccine or placebo injection.

J is TRBJ1-1 and V is TRBV5-4, with 7 nucleotides matching TRBD1. The input for sequencing was peripheral blood, taken in a trial of Ad26.COV2.S vaccine versus placebo. This TCR was recovered from a person between 18 and 59 years old who received the Ad26.COV2.S COVID-19 vaccine or a placebo. DNA for the CDR3: TGTGCCAGCAGCACGGACAGGTGGAACACTGAAGCTTTCTTT. It encodes CASSTDRWNTEAFF.